These 11 T cell receptor beta chains originate from one sample sequenced in a study of cytomegalovirus exposure and HLA in healthy donors. PCR was performed using 60 Vbeta and 13 Jbeta primers. Repertoires were generated with immunoSEQ multiplex PCR, while TCRdb's copy carries only in-frame clones and drops some. The data show 95,000 to 110,000 clones, roughly 66% seen once. Sequenced material: PBMCs. The receptors derive from a woman between 45 and 60 years old in good health and CMV-seronegative.

This chain joins TRBV7-9 and TRBJ1-6; D might be TRBD1 (5 bases). V was pared by 2 bases and J by 7 bases, with 21 bases between. CDR1 SEHNR and CDR2 FQNEAQ come from the germline V gene (reference sequence). The CDR3 spans 18 residues. CDR3 residues: CASSLIGRQGVGNSPLHF. The CDR3 DNA reads as TGTGCCAGCAGCTTAATAGGTCGGCAGGGTGTGGGGAATTCACCCCTCCACTTT.

The V call is TRBV5-6, the J call TRBJ2-5; D perhaps matches TRBD1 (6 bases). The CDR3 loop spans 16 amino acids. Germline assignment: CDR1 SGHDT and CDR2 YYEEEE. V dropped 4 bases and J dropped 5 bases, with 21 bases sitting between them. The CDR3 DNA reads TGTGCCAGCAGCCTTAGGGGGAGTGAGTTTCTGGAGACCCAGTACTTC. Its protein is CASSLRGSEFLETQYF.

In this sample, this clone turned up a few times. V and J are TRBV27 and TRBJ2-1; 9 positions agree with TRBD1. Trimming at V came to 5 bases and at J to 7 bases, leaving 6 bases not matched to a gene. Germline assignment: CDR1 MNHEY and CDR2 SMNVEV (reference sequence). This CDR3 has 14 amino acids. The CDR3 sequence: CASSPGTGWNEQFF. CDR3 nucleotides: TGTGCCAGCAGTCCCGGGACAGGGTGGAATGAGCAGTTCTTC.

V gene TRBV5-1 combines with J gene TRBJ2-7; 9 bases are shared with TRBD1. V gave up 3 bases and J gave up 0 bases; unmatched junction bases: 7. The CDR3 has 16 residues. Looked up from germline, CDR1 is SGHRS and CDR2 is YFSETQ. CDR3 sequence: CASSSTGGSSSYEQYF. CDR3 DNA sequence: TGCGCCAGCAGCTCAACAGGGGGCTCAAGCTCCTACGAGCAGTACTTC.

The chain joins TRBV29-1 to TRBJ1-1; D is ambiguous. In germline, CDR1 is SQVTM, CDR2 ANQGSEA. Trimming removed 0 bases from V and 0 bases from J, with 8 bases in between. The CDR3 runs 14 residues. Here the CDR3 DNA reads TGCAGCGTTGAAGATCCAGTGATGAACACTGAAGCTTTCTTT. Its protein is CSVEDPVMNTEAFF.

The rearrangement links TRBV5-1 to TRBJ1-2; 8 bases fit TRBD1. CDR3 length: 13 residues. V lost 4 bases to trimming and J lost 7 bases; unmatched junction nucleotides: 6. From germline, CDR1 is SGHRS and CDR2 YFSETQ. Here the CDR3 DNA reads TGCGCCAGCAGCATCGGACAGGGCCGTGGCTACACCTTC. It yields the protein CASSIGQGRGYTF.

In this sample, this clone turned up a few times. V and J are TRBV5-1 and TRBJ2-5, with TRBD1 matching 7 bases. V trimming: 7 bases; J trimming: 6 bases; junction bases outside the gene matches: 15. The CDR3 loop spans 15 amino acids. CDR1 and CDR2 from the germline V gene are SGHRS and YFSETQ. The CDR3 here is CASQVTGPPDKTQYF. The CDR3 DNA reads TGCGCCAGCCAGGTGACAGGGCCGCCAGATAAGACCCAGTACTTC.

This chain links TRBV19 with TRBJ2-2, with D possibly being TRBD1 (6 bases). Germline-derived CDR1 and CDR2 are LNHDA and SQIVND (reference sequence). The CDR3 is made up of 13 amino acids. Trimming stripped 2 bases from V and 12 bases from J, with 13 bases between. As DNA, the CDR3 is TGTGCCAGTAGTATAACCCAGGGGCGGAAGCTGTTTTTT. This sequence encodes CASSITQGRKLFF.

The chain combines TRBV14 with TRBJ2-3, with D hard to call. V dropped 3 bases and J dropped 0 bases, with 10 bases sitting between them. Germline V gives CDR1 SGHDN, CDR2 FVKESK. This CDR3 is built from 15 residues. For the CDR3, the DNA is TGTGCCAGCAGCCAGATTCGGCGGAGCACAGATACGCAGTATTTT. Protein product: CASSQIRRSTDTQYF.

This chain uses TRBV10-3 with TRBJ2-6; 7 bases match TRBD1. CDR3 length equals 17 residues. CDR1 is ENHRY and CDR2 is SYGVKD in the germline V gene. After removal of 10 bases from V and 2 bases from J, the junction contained 14 bases not matched to a gene. CDR3 coding DNA: TGTGCCACCACAACGCCGACAGGGAAGGCTGGGGCCAACGTCCTGACTTTC. Translated: CATTTPTGKAGANVLTF.

The chain uses TRBV6-1 and TRBJ1-5; D not resolved. This CDR3 has 15 residues. Trimming took 6 bases from V and 3 from J, leaving 15 bases between them. CDR1 is MNHNS, CDR2 SASEGT, per germline. In DNA, the CDR3 is TGTGCCAGCAGGTTCCTCCCGGCGGTCAATCAGCCCCAGCATTTT. Protein product: CASRFLPAVNQPQHF.